These T cell receptor beta chains were read from a single sample in a study of spatial heterogeneity in lung cancer. In TCRdb, the 5' RACE reads were re-called with MiXCR into one record per CDR3 protein. The data contain about 50,000 distinct CDR3 sequences, about 7.4% of them singletons. The starting material was PBMCs, obtained at follow-up. The source is a female donor with early-stage non-small cell lung cancer. Both conserved end residues are part of each CDR3. A D gene is named only where the DNA matches it firmly. Part of the rows lack a size; the others show once, few, many or a class for expanded clones.

>TRBV5-1|many|TRBJ1-4|.
TGCGCCAGCAGCCGACCAATGGGCTCTAATGAAAAACTGTTTTTT
CASSRPMGSNEKLFF
>TRBV9|.|TRBJ1-5|.
TGTGCCAGCAGCGCCCGAAGAGAAAATGGCAATCAGCCCCAGCATTTT
CASSARRENGNQPQHF
>TRBV5-1|many|TRBJ2-4|.
TGCGCCAGCAGCTTGGGACAGTGGGGCAAAAACATTCAGTACTTC
CASSLGQWGKNIQYF
>TRBV7-3|many|TRBJ1-2|TRBD1
TGTGCCAGCAGCCCTACCTTCTCTCAGGGGGAGGATGGCTACACCTTC
CASSPTFSQGEDGYTF
>TRBV28|many|TRBJ1-3|.
TGTGCCAGCAGTACCGCGGGGGGAAACACCATATATTTT
CASSTAGGNTIYF
>TRBV18|few|TRBJ2-5|.
TGTGCCAGCTCACCGGGCGGGACACAAGAGACCCAGTACTTC
CASSPGGTQETQYF
>TRBV5-4|few|TRBJ2-5|TRBD1
TGTGCCAGCAGGAGGACAGGGGCCAGAGAGACCCAGTACTTC
CASRRTGARETQYF
>TRBV28|many|TRBJ1-1|TRBD1
TGTGCCAGCAGTTTATGGGCAGGGGGCATGACTGAAGCTTTCTTT
CASSLWAGGMTEAFF
>TRBV28|many|TRBJ1-6|TRBD1
TGTGCCAGCAGATCCTCAGGGGGCGCGGCCTATAATTCACCCCTCCACTTT
CASRSSGGAAYNSPLHF
>TRBV28|many|TRBJ1-5|.
TGTGCCAGCAGTTTATACGGGGATAGCAATCAGCCCCAGCATTTT
CASSLYGDSNQPQHF